The T cell receptor (beta chain) under discussion was sequenced for a study of spatial heterogeneity in lung cancer (dated by TCRdb to the late 2010s). Broadly, across the study: More beta-chain than alpha-chain transcripts were consistently detected, likely reflecting higher beta-chain transcript abundance. A strong correlation was found between TCR transcript counts in tumor regions and a T cell transcriptional module score from matched bulk RNA-seq. Both alpha and beta chains were TCR-sequenced in 200 to 250 tumor regions, 64 matched nontumor lung samples and some 50 PBMC samples obtained at surgery. Nonsynonymous mutation counts, determined by whole-exome sequencing of tumor tissue, were related to features of the TCR repertoire. In non-small cell lung cancer, the study quantitatively compared TCR alpha and beta repertoires across several tumor regions, matched nontumor lung, and blood. In the raw uncorrected reads, each unique combination of TCR and UMI appeared more than ten times on average.

Library preparation was by 5' RACE. TCRdb names NextSeq 500 as the instrument used. To allow correction of PCR and sequencing errors, the TCR library protocol tagged every TCR cDNA molecule with a unique molecular identifier. In the authors' own workflow: TCR identification, UMI-based error correction and CDR3 extraction were all carried out with Decombinator tools. TCRs above a frequency of 2 per 1,000, corresponding to the top 1% of the tumor frequency distribution, were defined as expanded. Expanded tumor TCRs statistically deemed absent (corrected P<0.05) from at least one tumor region were classed as regional, and all other expanded tumor TCRs were classed as ubiquitous. Each repertoire was subsampled 100 times to 5,000 TCRs, after which Renyi diversity was computed with the R vegan package. To build CDR3 similarity networks, amino acid triplet string-kernel similarity was used, and CDR3s were connected when their pairwise similarity was above 0.82. In TCRdb, the public reads were trimmed at Q25 with fastp and aligned with MiXCR, with productive beta chains retained. When rows share a CDR3 protein, they turn into one entry using the most common DNA and genes. It is TCRdb's table, rather than the study itself, that gives the V and J calls and clone size. Counted in this sample were approximately 10,000 distinct CDR3 sequences; just over 5% of them appeared once. The ten largest account for around 11% of the sample.

On this clonotype itself: It lacks a known antigen. No much larger clone exists at a distance of one base, and base qualities are not known.

The label giving this sample's time point can be read as: sample taken at primary tumor resection. The donors were more than 65 patients from the lung TRACERx cohort who had early-stage, untreated non-small cell lung cancer. Whole RNA extracted from tumor and nontumor lung tissue, or from cryopreserved PBMC samples, was used for TCR sequencing without cell sorting. Patients were selected for TCR sequencing only if sufficient RNA was available from at least two tumor regions. A lung pathologist reviewed the tumor and adjacent nontumor lung specimens before the specimens were selected. The CDR3, cysteine through phenylalanine, is 15 amino acids long. The entry retains the CDR3 DNA only, 45 bases that are in frame from base 1. The germline V gene sets CDR1 to SNHLY and CDR2 to FYNNEI. Compared with germline, V lacks 4 bases and J lacks 3 bases; bases without a gene match: 3. What the authors observed across the whole study: Counts of ubiquitous and regional expanded TCRs were found to correlate with counts of ubiquitous and regional nonsynonymous mutations, respectively. TCR-seq coverage of tumor T cells was estimated at only roughly 7.7% for alpha chains and 13% for beta chains. A correlation was observed between the number of expanded intratumoral alpha and beta TCRs and the tumor nonsynonymous mutation count. Additional single-cell paired TCR alpha and beta sequencing was considered necessary to confirm, at a functional level, the hypothesis that regional TCRs recognize regional mutations.

The sequence was collected from a male donor with early-stage non-small cell lung cancer. The rearrangement joined TRBV2 to TRBJ2-1, with 10 bases aligning to TRBD2. Material: lung tumor tissue, obtained at surgery. The sequenced DNA is TGTGCCAGCAGTGCCACTAGCGGGGACTACAATGAGCAGTTCTTC. Translation gives CASSATSGDYNEQFF. With the portions outside the CDR3 filled from the reference TRBV2 and TRBJ2-1 genes, the complete variable region becomes EPEVTQTPSHQVTQMGQEVILRCVPISNHLYFYWYRQILGQKVEFLVSFYNNEISEKSEIFDDQFSVERPDGSNFTLKIRSTKLEDSAMYFCASSATSGDYNEQFFGPGTRLTVL.